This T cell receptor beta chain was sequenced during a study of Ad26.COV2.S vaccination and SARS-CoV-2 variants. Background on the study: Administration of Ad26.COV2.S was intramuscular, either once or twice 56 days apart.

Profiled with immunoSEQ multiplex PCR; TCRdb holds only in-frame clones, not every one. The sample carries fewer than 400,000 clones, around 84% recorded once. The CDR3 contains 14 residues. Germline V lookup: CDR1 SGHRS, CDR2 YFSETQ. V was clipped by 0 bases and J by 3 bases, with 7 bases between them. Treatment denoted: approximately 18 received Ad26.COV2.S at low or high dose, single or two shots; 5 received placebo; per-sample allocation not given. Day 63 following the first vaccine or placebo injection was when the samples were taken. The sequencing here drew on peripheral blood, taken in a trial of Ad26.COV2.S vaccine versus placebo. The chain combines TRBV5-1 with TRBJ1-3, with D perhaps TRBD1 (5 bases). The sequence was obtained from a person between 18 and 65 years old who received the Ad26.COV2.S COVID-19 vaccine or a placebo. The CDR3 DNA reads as TGCGCCAGCAGCTTGGCAGGGTTTGGAAACACCATATATTTT. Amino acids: CASSLAGFGNTIYF.